These T cell receptor beta chains were read from a single sample in a study of CD8 T cells in ankylosing spondylitis. From the 5' RACE reads, TCRdb called clonotypes with MiXCR, one entry per CDR3 protein. The data hold about 700,000 distinct CDR3 sequences, with under 20% observed a single time. The specimen sequenced was blood, either unsorted or a sorted T cell fraction (not recorded which). These receptors all stem from a male donor with ankylosing spondylitis. The conserved cysteine and the conserved F or W are not part of the CDR3 here. D genes are given only for firm matches.

V gene: TRBV20-1
D gene: -
J gene: TRBJ2-4
CDR3 protein: SARDLSENIQY

V gene: TRBV4-1
D gene: TRBD2
J gene: TRBJ2-3
CDR3 protein: ASSRLAGTTDTQY

V gene: TRBV29-1
D gene: TRBD1
J gene: TRBJ1-1
CDR3 protein: SGGQVGTEAF

V gene: TRBV5-1
D gene: TRBD2
J gene: TRBJ2-5
CDR3 protein: ASSLVGLAGDVETQY

V gene: TRBV29-1
D gene: -
J gene: TRBJ2-1
CDR3 protein: SVTSYNEQF

V gene: TRBV12-3/TRBV12-4
D gene: -
J gene: TRBJ2-1
CDR3 protein: ASSFRAAPNYNEQF

V gene: TRBV19
D gene: -
J gene: TRBJ2-3
CDR3 protein: ASSIKGGRSSDTQY

V gene: TRBV12-3/TRBV12-4
D gene: TRBD1
J gene: TRBJ1-1
CDR3 protein: ASRGQGMNTEAF

V gene: TRBV10-3
D gene: TRBD1
J gene: TRBJ2-1
CDR3 protein: AISVDRDPYNEQF

V gene: TRBV27
D gene: TRBD1
J gene: TRBJ1-4
CDR3 protein: ASSKTGMGEKLF

V gene: TRBV2
D gene: TRBD2
J gene: TRBJ2-3
CDR3 protein: ASSVASSGRGPDTQY

V gene: TRBV7-9
D gene: -
J gene: TRBJ2-1
CDR3 protein: ASSLNRVGNEQF

V gene: TRBV12-3/TRBV12-4
D gene: TRBD1
J gene: TRBJ1-2
CDR3 protein: ASSSGTGGAGIYGYT

V gene: TRBV6-5
D gene: -
J gene: TRBJ1-4
CDR3 protein: ASSYSKVLQPNEKLF

V gene: TRBV20-1
D gene: -
J gene: TRBJ2-7
CDR3 protein: SARDPGEQY

V gene: TRBV5-1
D gene: TRBD2
J gene: TRBJ2-3
CDR3 protein: ASSPRLAGAQGDSQY

V gene: TRBV20-1
D gene: -
J gene: TRBJ2-1
CDR3 protein: SAPSGSTYNEQF

V gene: TRBV2
D gene: TRBD1
J gene: TRBJ2-2
CDR3 protein: ASSKQGANTGELF

V gene: TRBV7-8
D gene: TRBD2
J gene: TRBJ2-3
CDR3 protein: ASSLGLAGGPASTDTQY

V gene: TRBV7-6
D gene: -
J gene: TRBJ2-3
CDR3 protein: ASSPPRLDTQY

V gene: TRBV29-1
D gene: TRBD1
J gene: TRBJ2-1
CDR3 protein: SVGGQGMRDEQF

V gene: TRBV12-3/TRBV12-4
D gene: -
J gene: TRBJ2-2
CDR3 protein: ASNRANTGELF

V gene: TRBV12-3/TRBV12-4
D gene: -
J gene: TRBJ2-7
CDR3 protein: ASWGGYEQY

V gene: TRBV20-1
D gene: TRBD1
J gene: TRBJ1-4
CDR3 protein: SALTGTGEGTNEKLF

V gene: TRBV24-1
D gene: -
J gene: TRBJ2-1
CDR3 protein: ATSDPGPGNSYNEQF

V gene: TRBV20-1
D gene: TRBD2
J gene: TRBJ2-3
CDR3 protein: SARGTGGGTDTQY

V gene: TRBV2
D gene: TRBD2
J gene: TRBJ2-3
CDR3 protein: ASSELLAGGADTQY

V gene: TRBV29-1
D gene: -
J gene: TRBJ2-5
CDR3 protein: SLQEKETQY

V gene: TRBV7-9
D gene: -
J gene: TRBJ2-2
CDR3 protein: ASSPGPPWGTGELF

V gene: TRBV20-1
D gene: -
J gene: TRBJ1-1
CDR3 protein: SARGTANTEAF

V gene: TRBV11-2
D gene: -
J gene: TRBJ2-4
CDR3 protein: ASSLTGGAKNIQY

V gene: TRBV7-2
D gene: -
J gene: TRBJ2-5
CDR3 protein: ASSPVVSQETQY

V gene: TRBV12-3/TRBV12-4
D gene: TRBD1
J gene: TRBJ2-2
CDR3 protein: ASSKVSGGHTGELF

V gene: TRBV4-1
D gene: TRBD2
J gene: TRBJ2-1
CDR3 protein: ASSQVYGTSGYNEQF

V gene: TRBV6-2/TRBV6-3
D gene: -
J gene: TRBJ1-1
CDR3 protein: ASSQTSTFLGEAF

V gene: TRBV7-2
D gene: TRBD2
J gene: TRBJ2-1
CDR3 protein: ASSLGLLAGGMNEQF

V gene: TRBV5-1
D gene: TRBD1
J gene: TRBJ1-3
CDR3 protein: ASSSSTGTGNTIY

V gene: TRBV6-1
D gene: TRBD1
J gene: TRBJ2-2
CDR3 protein: ASSRRDRVATGELF